What follows describes a single T cell receptor beta chain. This sample was taken from a study of long-term antiretroviral therapy in people with HIV. The immunoSEQ assay was v3.0, run at survey level. TCRdb keeps only in-frame clones here, not all; method: immunoSEQ multiplex PCR. This table holds roughly 34,000 clones, 75% to 85% found once. V gave up 4 bases and J gave up 4 bases; unmatched junction bases: 9. The V gene's germline CDR1 is SGHTA and CDR2 FQGNSA. This CDR3 has 15 residues. The TCR sequence derives from a man in his late teens or twenties with HIV. The material was unsorted PBMCs, obtained 1.9 years after starting antiretroviral therapy. V is TRBV7-2 and J is TRBJ1-1, with 7 bases that match TRBD1. CDR3 protein: CASSSQGGGGTEAFF. The CDR3 DNA reads as TGTGCCAGCAGCTCCCAGGGGGGTGGAGGCACTGAAGCTTTCTTT.